The rows below give T cell receptor beta chains drawn from one sample of a study of tumor-infiltrating lymphocytes in primary liver carcinoma. TCRdb recomputed calls from the multiplex PCR reads with MiXCR, one row per CDR3 protein. The profile covers about 190,000 distinct CDR3 sequences, with roughly 80% appearing a single time and 15% to 20% taken by the ten largest. Material: tumor tissue from primary liver carcinoma. The receptor source for this set is a man aged 35-49 years with primary liver carcinoma and hepatitis B virus infection. CDR3s include the opening cysteine and the closing phenylalanine or tryptophan. Fields, in order: D gene, clone size, V gene, J gene, CDR3 protein, CDR3 DNA. A D gene is named only where the DNA matches it firmly. Not all rows give a size; the values are once, few, many and, for expanded clones, a class.

>-|-|TRBV6-2/TRBV6-3|TRBJ2-2
CASSDSSDTGEPFF
TGTGCCAGCAGTGACTCTAGTGACACCGGGGAGCCGTTTTTT
>-|-|TRBV6-5|TRBJ2-1
CANSPRPRFGEQFF
TGTGCCAACAGCCCTCGGCCCAGATTTGGTGAGCAGTTCTTC
>-|-|TRBV28|TRBJ1-5
CASSLVGVKPQHF
TGTGCCAGCAGTTTAGTGGGGGTTAAGCCCCAGCATTTT
>-|-|TRBV5-5|TRBJ2-2
CGSSLDPATGELFF
TGTGGCAGCAGCTTGGATCCAGCCACCGGGGAGTTGTTTTTT
>-|-|TRBV18|TRBJ1-4
CASSSNWGTNEKLFF
TGTGCCAGCTCATCTAATTGGGGGACTAATGAAAAACTGTTTTTT
>TRBD1|-|TRBV29-1|TRBJ2-7
CSAWTGPSYKQNF
TGCAGCGCCTGGACAGGTCCTTCCTACAAGCAGAACTTC
>TRBD1|-|TRBV28|TRBJ1-5
CVSSLTGGTQSQHF
TGTGTAAGCAGTTTGACAGGGGGAACGCAGTCCCAGCATTTT
>-|many|TRBV12-3/TRBV12-4|TRBJ1-3
CASSPSSGNTIYF
TGTGCCAGCAGCCCGAGCTCTGGAAACACCATATATTTT
>TRBD1|-|TRBV6-5|TRBJ1-5
CASGPGTGKGPHHF
TGTGCCAGCGGTCCCGGGACAGGGAAGGGCCCCCACCATTTT
>-|-|TRBV6-1|TRBJ1-2
CASRETGNYGYTF
TGTGCCAGCAGGGAAACAGGGAACTATGGTTACACCTTC
>TRBD2|-|TRBV11-3|TRBJ2-1
CASSIGREGHGEQIF
TGTGCCAGCAGCATAGGGCGGGAGGGCCACGGTGAGCAGATCTTC
>-|-|TRBV11-2|TRBJ2-1
CASSPLQRSSYNEHFF
TGTGCCAGCAGCCCGCTTCAACGGAGCTCCTACAATGAGCATTTCTTC
>TRBD2|-|TRBV29-1|TRBJ2-1
CNVGLAGGFYNEELF
TGCAACGTTGGACTAGCGGGAGGGTTCTACAATGAGGAGTTGTTC
>-|-|TRBV11-3|TRBJ2-2
CAGSLNADTGELFF
TGTGCCGGCAGCCTAAACGCGGACACCGGGGAGCTGTTTTTT
>-|-|TRBV6-2/TRBV6-3|TRBJ2-7
CVSKRLQEGYEQYF
TGTGTCAGCAAAAGATTACAGGAGGGTTACGAGCAGTACTTC
>-|-|TRBV4-3|TRBJ2-2
CASNQERNTGELFF
TGCGCCAGCAACCAAGAACGGAACACCGGGGAGCTGTTTTTT
>-|-|TRBV11-2|TRBJ2-3
CTSSRRSTGNTDTQCF
TGTACCAGCAGCAGAAGAAGTACAGGGAACACTGATACGCAGTGTTTT
>-|-|TRBV4-3|TRBJ1-6
CASSSWGRGSNSPLHF
TGCGCCAGTAGCTCCTGGGGCAGGGGAAGCAATTCACCCCTCCACTTT
>-|-|TRBV6-6|TRBJ2-7
CPSSPLVGKGSYEQYF
TGTCCCAGTAGCCCGCTTGTGGGAAAGGGCTCCTACGAGCAGTACTTC
>-|-|TRBV30|TRBJ2-1
CAWRPSRSNELFF
TGTGCCTGGAGACCCAGCAGGAGCAATGAGCTGTTCTTC
>-|-|TRBV28|TRBJ2-7
CTSSSPVTSRAPEQYF
TGTACCAGCAGTTCCCCTGTGACTTCCAGGGCGCCCGAGCAGTACTTC
>-|-|TRBV28|TRBJ2-7
CASTSPGTARAPEQYF
TGTGCCAGCACTTCCCCTGGGACTGCCAGGGCGCCCGAGCAGTACTTC
>-|-|TRBV6-5|TRBJ1-2
CASRIGVNYGYTF
TGTGCCAGTAGGATCGGGGTTAACTATGGCTACACCTTC
>-|-|TRBV6-2/TRBV6-3|TRBJ2-5
CARRRPESQQETQYF
TGTGCCAGGAGACGGCCCGAGAGCCAACAAGAGACCCAGTACTTC
>-|many|TRBV10-3|TRBJ1-1
CAINQGPNTEAFF
TGTGCCATCAACCAGGGGCCGAACACTGAAGCTTTCTTT
>TRBD1|-|TRBV29-1|TRBJ2-3
CRVERTGGTHTQYF
TGCAGAGTTGAAAGGACAGGGGGCACACATACGCAGTATTTT
>TRBD1|few|TRBV7-3|TRBJ2-5
CASSLAGQGETQYF
TGTGCCAGCAGCTTAGCGGGACAGGGGGAGACCCAGTACTTC
>-|-|TRBV9|TRBJ2-3
CASSRGGPNTDTQYF
TGTGCCAGCAGCAGAGGAGGGCCGAACACAGATACGCAGTATTTT
>-|-|TRBV1|TRBJ2-5
CISSHDIQETLYF
TGCATCAGCAGTCACGACATACAAGAGACCCTGTACTTC
>-|-|TRBV29-1|TRBJ2-7
CSAITYGTSTPYEQYF
TGCAGCGCCATAACATATGGGACCAGCACTCCCTACGAGCAGTACTTC
>TRBD2|-|TRBV11-2|TRBJ2-7
CASSLRTSGVSYGQYF
TGTGCTAGCAGCTTGCGTACTAGCGGAGTCTCCTACGGGCAGTACTTC
>-|-|TRBV5-6|TRBJ2-2
CVSSWSSGELFF
TGTGTCAGCAGCTGGTCCTCCGGGGAGCTTTTTTTT
>-|once|TRBV12-2|TRBJ2-4
CANSFPGTSGTNNIQYF
TGTGCCAATAGCTTTCCCGGGACTAGCGGGACCAACAACATTCAATACTTC
>TRBD2|-|TRBV4-3|TRBJ2-3
CTSSQDRASGSALVDTQYF
TGCACCAGCAGCCAAGATCGGGCTAGCGGGAGTGCCCTCGTAGATACGCAGTATTTT
>-|-|TRBV24-1|TRBJ2-1
CATSDCVWGFF
TGTGCCACCAGTGACTGCGTGTGGGGGTTCTTC
>TRBD2|once|TRBV4-1|TRBJ2-1
CSSSQDRRASGGSYNEQFF
TGCTCCAGCAGCCAAGATAGGAGGGCTAGCGGGGGCTCCTACAATGAGCAGTTCTTC